These 28 T cell receptor beta chains originate from one sample sequenced in a study of blood T cell repertoires in COVID-19. Sequenced by immunoSEQ multiplex PCR; TCRdb stores in-frame clones only, minus some. The table records about half a million clones, around 85% of them present only once. What was sequenced was peripheral blood. The source of these receptors is a human donor in a cohort sampled during active COVID-19.

V is TRBV19 and J is TRBJ1-1; 7 positions match TRBD1. V shed 6 bases and J 4 bases; nucleotides not matched to a gene: 5. CDR3 length: 13 amino acids. Germline CDR1 reads LNHDA; CDR2 reads SQIVND (reference sequence). The CDR3 DNA reads TGTGCCAGTAGACCAAACAGGGGCACTGAAGCTTTCTTT. This gives the protein CASRPNRGTEAFF.

The chain links TRBV28 to TRBJ1-1; D is ambiguous. Trimming took off 1 base at V and 3 bases at J, with 9 bases between the two ends. Germline V gene sequence: CDR1 MDHEN, CDR2 SYDVKM. CDR3 length: 14 amino acids. The CDR3 here is CASSLYRRHTEAFF. For the CDR3, the DNA is TGTGCCAGCAGTTTATATCGTCGTCACACTGAAGCTTTCTTT.

The chain employs TRBV11-2 and TRBJ2-2; D gene ambiguous. The germline V gene encodes CDR1 SGHAT and CDR2 FQNNGV. V dropped 3 bases and J dropped 3 bases, with 11 bases sitting between them. This CDR3 spans 15 amino acids. The CDR3, as DNA: TGTGCCAGCAGCTTTACGGTTGGGCACACCGGGGAGCTGTTTTTT. This gives the protein CASSFTVGHTGELFF.

The chain is built from TRBV29-1 and TRBJ2-6; D is ambiguous. This CDR3 comprises 13 residues. Per the germline V gene, CDR1 is SQVTM and CDR2 is ANQGSEA. The V and J ends lost 5 bases and 1 base respectively, with 6 bases between them. The CDR3 coding sequence is TGCAGCGTTCTTTTTTCTGGGGCCAACGTCCTGACTTTC. Translated, it gives CSVLFSGANVLTF.

V usage is TRBV7-2 and J usage is TRBJ2-5; 7 bases map to TRBD2. This CDR3 contains 18 residues. CDR1 is SGHTA, CDR2 FQGNSA, per germline. V shed 1 base and J 5 bases; nucleotides not matched to a gene: 16. As DNA, the CDR3 is TGTGCCAGCAGCTTAGATGGTTGGGTCGGAGCGGGAAGGGAGACCCAGTACTTC. Translation gives CASSLDGWVGAGRETQYF.

This chain joins TRBV7-9 and TRBJ2-7; 8 bases map to TRBD1. The CDR3 sequence is 13 residues long. V shed 11 bases and J 7 bases; nucleotides not matched to a gene: 13. Germline V gene lookup returns CDR1 SEHNR and CDR2 FQNEAQ (reference sequence). The CDR3 here is CAVLRGPGREQYF. Here the CDR3 DNA reads TGTGCCGTCCTCAGGGGGCCGGGGAGGGAGCAGTACTTC.

The rearrangement links TRBV5-6 to TRBJ2-3; 11 positions match TRBD2. V lost 1 base to trimming and J lost 6 bases; unmatched junction nucleotides: 10. The CDR3 spans 17 residues. Germline V gene lookup returns CDR1 SGHDT and CDR2 YYEEEE. CDR3 protein: CASSLRVAGGPVDTQYF. The CDR3 DNA sequence: TGTGCCAGCAGCTTGCGGGTAGCGGGAGGGCCGGTGGATACGCAGTATTTT.

The gene calls are TRBV7-9 and TRBJ2-1, with D unresolved. CDR1 SEHNR and CDR2 FQNEAQ come from the germline V gene (reference sequence). The CDR3 length is 14 residues. The germline V and J ends were trimmed by 3 bases and 0 bases, with 6 bases remaining between them. CDR3 amino acids: CASSLSISYNEQFF. For the CDR3, the DNA is TGTGCCAGCAGCTTGTCTATCTCCTACAATGAGCAGTTCTTC.

The sample holds one count of this clone. V usage is TRBV2 and J usage is TRBJ1-3, with D perhaps matching TRBD1 (6 bases). V lost 4 bases to trimming and J lost 4 bases, with 11 bases between them. The CDR3 length is 14 residues. Germline V lookup: CDR1 SNHLY, CDR2 FYNNEI. This chain's CDR3 is CASSARGAGNTIYF. The CDR3, as DNA: TGTGCCAGCAGTGCCAGGGGAGCGGGAAACACCATATATTTT. Together with reference TRBV2 and TRBJ1-3, the CDR3 gives the full variable domain: EPEVTQTPSHQVTQMGQEVILRCVPISNHLYFYWYRQILGQKVEFLVSFYNNEISEKSEIFDDQFSVERPDGSNFTLKIRSTKLEDSAMYFCASSARGAGNTIYFGEGSWLTVV.

V is TRBV11-3 and J is TRBJ2-3; D not resolved. CDR3 size: 14 residues. Germline CDR1 SGHNT, CDR2 YENEEA. V was cut by 5 bases and J by 1 base, with 10 bases left in between. The CDR3 is CASSLSRGTDTQYF. CDR3 coding DNA: TGTGCCAGCAGCCTTAGCCGGGGCACAGATACGCAGTATTTT.

This clone was observed once. The chain recombines TRBV14 with TRBJ1-1, with 7 bases identical to TRBD1. CDR3 length: 13 amino acids. Germline CDR1 is SGHDN and CDR2 is FVKESK. J gave up 5 bases and V 4 bases, and 4 bases lay outside the gene matches. Here the CDR3 DNA reads TGTGCCAGCAGCCCGACAGGGTCAACTGAAGCTTTCTTT. Protein sequence: CASSPTGSTEAFF.

The chain couples TRBV7-2 to TRBJ2-7; 9 positions match TRBD1. V dropped 5 bases and J dropped 4; count of bases not matched to a gene: 6. The germline gives CDR1 SGHTA, CDR2 FQGNSA. This CDR3 is built from 14 residues. The DNA of the CDR3 is TGTGCCAGCAGCATTGAGACAGGGGGTTACGAGCAGTACTTC. This gives the protein CASSIETGGYEQYF.

Note on this clone: Other DNA sequences in the same sample also yield this CDR3. The chain recombines TRBV7-3 with TRBJ2-1, with TRBD2 matching 9 bases. In germline, CDR1 is SGHTA, CDR2 FQGTGA. V shed 2 bases and J 4 bases; nucleotides not matched to a gene: 3. The CDR3 consists of 15 residues. CDR3 DNA sequence: TGTGCCAGCAGCTTAGCGGGAGGGCCTTACAATGAGCAGTTCTTC. It specifies CASSLAGGPYNEQFF.

The V call is TRBV7-9, the J call TRBJ2-3; TRBD2 aligns across 9 bases. Trimming at V came to 1 base and at J to 2 bases, leaving 1 base not matched to a gene. This CDR3 comprises 15 residues. Per germline, CDR1 SEHNR and CDR2 FQNEAQ (reference sequence). CDR3 loop: CASSLGGRVTDTQYF. As DNA, the CDR3 is TGTGCCAGCAGCTTAGGCGGGAGGGTCACAGATACGCAGTATTTT. Full variable domain (remainder filled in from reference TRBV7-9 and TRBJ2-3): DTGVSQNPRHKITKRGQNVTFRCDPISEHNRLYWYRQTLGQGPEFLTYFQNEAQLEKSRLLSDRFSAERPKGSFSTLEIQRTEQGDSAMYLCASSLGGRVTDTQYFGPGTRLTVL.

V and J are TRBV6-5 and TRBJ1-4; 7 nucleotides agree with TRBD1. There are 14 residues in the CDR3. Germline CDR1 MNHEY, CDR2 SVGAGI. V was pared by 8 bases and J by 7 bases, with 10 bases of the junction left unmatched. The CDR3 DNA reads TGTGCCAGCTCCTTGGAGGGGGCGAGTGAAAAACTGTTTTTT. As protein: CASSLEGASEKLFF.

The chain joins TRBV6-6 to TRBJ2-7; 11 nucleotides match TRBD2. The CDR3 has 16 amino acids. The germline CDR1 and CDR2 sequences are MNHNY and SVGAGI (reference sequence). Germline trimming cut 6 bases from V and 2 bases from J; bases unmatched to any gene: 9. The CDR3 sequence is CASRDSGTSGTYEQYF. DNA of the CDR3: TGTGCCAGCAGAGATTCCGGGACTAGCGGTACCTACGAGCAGTACTTC.

The V call is TRBV6-5, the J call TRBJ2-7, with D perhaps TRBD1 (6 bases). This CDR3 contains 15 residues. Germline-derived CDR1 and CDR2 are MNHEY and SVGAGI. Trimming stripped 7 bases from V and 1 base from J, with 17 bases between. DNA of the CDR3: TGTGCCAGCAACCTACAGGGAGACTGGTCCTACGAGCAGTACTTC. It codes for CASNLQGDWSYEQYF.

The chain joins TRBV5-1 to TRBJ2-5; TRBD2 matches at 8 bases. The CDR3 totals 17 residues. Per the germline V gene, CDR1 is SGHRS and CDR2 is YFSETQ. J lost 4 bases, V lost 4 bases, and 15 bases had no gene match. The CDR3 coding sequence is TGCGCCAGCAGCCCGGTGGTTGACGCGGGGGGAGGAGAGACCCAGTACTTC. It translates to CASSPVVDAGGGETQYF.

The V gene is TRBV5-1, the J gene TRBJ1-1; 9 bases align to TRBD1. This CDR3 contains 17 residues. Germline V gene sequence: CDR1 SGHRS, CDR2 YFSETQ. Trimming at V came to 2 bases and at J to 3 bases, leaving 11 bases not matched to a gene. DNA for the CDR3: TGCGCCAGCAGCTTCGAGACAGGGGGGAATGTGGACACTGAAGCTTTCTTT. This gives the protein CASSFETGGNVDTEAFF.

This chain links TRBV7-3 with TRBJ2-1; tentatively, D is TRBD2 (6 bases). The germline CDR1 and CDR2 sequences are SGHTA and FQGTGA. This CDR3 comprises 12 residues. The germline V and J ends were trimmed by 4 bases and 10 bases, with 11 bases remaining between them. DNA of the CDR3: TGTGCCAGCAGCTCCGCCGGAGGGGAGCAGTTCTTC. It specifies CASSSAGGEQFF.

The V gene is TRBV5-4, the J gene TRBJ2-2; 7 nucleotides align to TRBD2. CDR1 and CDR2 from the germline V gene are SGHNT and YYREEE (reference sequence). With 1 base clipped from V and 5 bases from J, the junction kept 2 bases outside the gene matches. The CDR3 spans 14 residues. CDR3 amino acids: CASSLRGGTGELFF. The CDR3 nucleotides read TGTGCCAGCAGCTTGAGGGGAGGGACCGGGGAGCTGTTTTTT.

This chain joins TRBV18 and TRBJ1-2; tentatively, D is TRBD1 (5 bases). CDR3 length: 15 amino acids. Per germline, CDR1 KGHSH and CDR2 LQKENI. Trimming shortened V by 3 bases and J by 6 bases, and 17 bases separated the two germline ends. The CDR3 region has the DNA TGTGCCAGCTCACCGAAGCAGGGAAAGTATAATGGCTACACCTTC. Protein sequence: CASSPKQGKYNGYTF.

The chain links TRBV7-2 to TRBJ2-7; tentatively, D is TRBD1 (5 bases). There are 17 residues in the CDR3. CDR1 is SGHTA, CDR2 FQGNSA, per germline. V lost 4 bases to trimming and J lost 4 bases, with 23 bases between them. The chain's CDR3 is CASSSLIVGRGGYEQYF. The CDR3 DNA reads TGTGCCAGCAGCTCCCTTATCGTGGGAAGGGGTGGTTACGAGCAGTACTTC.

V gene TRBV4-1 combines with J gene TRBJ2-1; 9 bases line up with TRBD2. J lost 1 base, V lost 2 bases, and 3 bases had no gene match. The CDR3 covers 16 residues. Germline CDR1 reads MGHRA; CDR2 reads YSYEKL. DNA of the CDR3: TGCGCCAGCAGCCAACTAGCGGGAAGGTCCTACAATGAGCAGTTCTTC. This encodes CASSQLAGRSYNEQFF.

This clone was observed at least ten times. The genes are TRBV7-8 and TRBJ2-7; 7 bases are a match to TRBD1. Trimming at V came to 3 bases and at J to 3 bases, leaving 5 bases not matched to a gene. CDR1 is SGHVS, CDR2 FQNEAQ, per germline. There are 14 residues in the CDR3. CDR3 sequence (DNA): TGTGCCAGCAGCTTTGACAGGGTATTCTACGAGCAGTACTTC. Residues: CASSFDRVFYEQYF. The full variable domain, completed using reference TRBV7-8 and TRBJ2-7, is GAGVSQSPRYKVAKRGQDVALRCDPISGHVSLFWYQQALGQGPEFLTYFQNEAQLDKSGLPSDRFFAERPEGSVSTLKIQRTQQEDSAVYLCASSFDRVFYEQYFGPGTRLTVT.

The chain carries TRBV27 and TRBJ1-1; D unclear. The V and J ends lost 6 bases and 3 bases respectively, with 11 bases between them. Per germline, CDR1 MNHEY and CDR2 SMNVEV (reference sequence). The length of the CDR3 is 13 residues. The CDR3: CASSQVADTEAFF. The CDR3 DNA reads TGTGCCAGCAGCCAGGTGGCTGACACTGAAGCTTTCTTT.

The chain combines TRBV7-2 with TRBJ2-3; 8 bases agree with TRBD1. Per germline, CDR1 SGHTA and CDR2 FQGNSA. The CDR3 is 18 residues long. Trimming cost V 4 bases and J 2 bases; bases outside gene matches: 14. The CDR3 spells CASSSQVPGQAYTDTQYF. The CDR3 DNA is TGTGCCAGCAGCTCTCAAGTACCGGGACAGGCCTACACAGATACGCAGTATTTT.

The V gene is TRBV24-1, the J gene TRBJ2-1; 9 bases line up with TRBD1. V dropped 5 bases and J dropped 2; count of bases not matched to a gene: 3. Germline CDR1 KGHDR, CDR2 SFDVKD. The CDR3 runs to 15 residues. This chain's CDR3 is CATSGRQGAYNEQFF. The CDR3 DNA is TGTGCCACCAGTGGTAGACAGGGGGCCTACAATGAGCAGTTCTTC.